This T cell receptor beta chain stems from a study of vaccination and CD4 T cells after COVID-19. Treatment indicated: roughly nine-day PBMC culture with coronavirus spike peptide pools or control peptides (ViraFEST assay). Researchers reported culturing around 2 million PBMCs per well with approximately 10 IU/ml IL-2 and around 9.4 ug/ml peptide pools. Sequencing of DNA taken from cultured CD4+ T cells relied on the Oncomine TCR Beta short-read assay. TCRdb used MiXCR to reprocess the PCR reads, holding one entry per CDR3 protein. The data contain about 15,000 distinct CDR3 sequences, 51% of them singletons. Germline values: CDR1 DFQATT, CDR2 SNEGSKA (reference sequence). The V and J ends lost 5 bases and 4 bases respectively, with 16 bases between them. The CDR3 totals 14 residues. With respect to this clonotype: Its antigen is currently unknown.

Sequencing used CD4+ T cells from blood, cultured in vitro, obtained before SARS-CoV-2 vaccination. The rearrangement uses TRBV20-1 and TRBJ2-3, with a tentative D call TRBD1 (7 bases). This sequence was found in a human donor who had recovered from COVID-19. The CDR3 protein is CSAHRGGSADTQYF. In DNA form, the CDR3 reads TGCAGTGCTCACAGGGGAGGCTCCGCAGATACGCAGTATTTT.